This T cell receptor beta chain was observed in a study of shared clonotypes between healthy human individuals. Study-wide context: CD4 naive and memory got three plates each, CD8 naive two, CD8 memory one. Notes on the study in general: It was the non-shared clonotypes that had lower generation probabilities than clonotypes shared by all four donors. A small donor pool kept down the genetic and exposure-history diversity that was represented.

The method was immunoSEQ multiplex PCR; TCRdb's version includes in-frame clones alone and lacks a portion of them. The sample lists 2 million to 2.5 million clones, around 95% occurring once. Germline CDR1 reads SGHNT; CDR2 reads YENEEA. The CDR3 has 16 amino acids. Trimming at V came to 4 bases and at J to 6 bases, leaving 6 bases not matched to a gene. About this clone: Antigen unknown.

J is TRBJ2-1 and V is TRBV11-3, with 13 bases aligning to TRBD2. Input material: naive CD4+ T cells sorted from blood. The subset: CD45RA+ positively selected. The source is a man aged 18 to 30 in good health. The chain's CDR3 is CASSSRTSGGGNEQFF. CDR3 in DNA: TGTGCCAGCAGCTCCCGCACTAGCGGGGGGGGCAATGAGCAGTTCTTC.